The rows below give T cell receptor beta chains drawn from one sample of a study of T-cell reconstitution after alpha-beta-depleted transplantation in children. TCRdb recomputed calls from the PCR reads with MiXCR, one row per CDR3 protein. The table shows roughly 500,000 distinct CDR3 sequences, with 30% to 35% occurring only once. This sample comprised PBMCs from the stem cell graft donor, obtained from the stem cell graft. The source is a human donor who donated a stem cell graft to a child with aplastic anemia. The CDR3 runs from the conserved cysteine through the conserved F or W. A D gene is named only where the DNA matches it firmly. Part of the rows lack a size; the others show once, few, many or a class for expanded clones.

>TRBJ2-7|.|.|TRBV4-2
TGTGCCAGCAGCCAAGCTAGAAACTACGAGCAGTACTTC
CASSQARNYEQYF
>TRBJ1-2|TRBD1|.|TRBV5-1
TGCGCCAGCGAACCCGGGACAGGGTCCTATGGCTACACCTTC
CASEPGTGSYGYTF
>TRBJ2-2|.|.|TRBV7-6
TGTGCCAGCAGCTTAATGTTAGCGAACACCGGGGAGCTGTTTTTT
CASSLMLANTGELFF
>TRBJ2-2|.|.|TRBV20-1
TGCAGTGCTAGAGTGGGGGGGCCCGAGGAGCTGTTTTTT
CSARVGGPEELFF
>TRBJ2-2|.|.|TRBV11-2
TGTGCCAGCACTTTGATGAACACCGGGGAGCTGTTTTTT
CASTLMNTGELFF
>TRBJ2-1|.|.|TRBV4-2
TGTGCCAGCAGCCAAGAAGGGACTTACAATGAGCAGTTCTTC
CASSQEGTYNEQFF
>TRBJ2-2|TRBD2|few|TRBV30
TGTGCCTGGGCACCCGGGACTAGCGTCAGGGGGGAGCTGTTTTTT
CAWAPGTSVRGELFF
>TRBJ2-6|.|.|TRBV13
TGTGCCAGCAGCAAAGATGCTAGTTATAGGAGGGCAGGGAGCAAAGGGGCCAACGTCCTGACTTTC
CASSKDASYRRAGSKGANVLTF
>TRBJ2-5|TRBD2|.|TRBV7-2
TGTGCCAGCAGCTCACGGGGGGAATTGGGCCAAGAGACCCAGTACTTC
CASSSRGELGQETQYF
>TRBJ2-5|TRBD2|.|TRBV5-5
TGTGCCAGCAGCCCTCCGGGACTAGCGGGAGGCGATGAGACCCAGTACTTC
CASSPPGLAGGDETQYF
>TRBJ2-1|.|few|TRBV4-3
TGCGCCAGCAGCCAAGAGGAAGCGGCGTTGTACAATGAGCAGTTCTTC
CASSQEEAALYNEQFF
>TRBJ1-1|.|.|TRBV6-5
TGTGCCAGCAGTTACCCGGGGATAGGGACTGAAGCTTTCTTT
CASSYPGIGTEAFF
>TRBJ2-5|.|few|TRBV20-1
TGCAGTGCTAGAGATTGGGGTAGTGTAGAGACCCAGTACTTC
CSARDWGSVETQYF
>TRBJ2-1|.|many|TRBV11-3
TGTGCCAGCAGCTTAGGTGGGGGAGGTGAGCAGTTCTTC
CASSLGGGGEQFF
>TRBJ1-1|TRBD1|.|TRBV6-5
TGTGCCAGCAGTTACACGCCACAGGGGGCGACGATAAACTACCTTGAAGCTTTCTTT
CASSYTPQGATINYLEAFF
>TRBJ2-5|.|.|TRBV29-1
TGCAGCGTGGGGTACGGAGAGACCCAGTACTTC
CSVGYGETQYF
>TRBJ1-2|TRBD1|once|TRBV30
TGTGCCTGGAGTGGTTCCGGACAGGGAAAATATGGCTACACCTTC
CAWSGSGQGKYGYTF
>TRBJ1-5|TRBD1|.|TRBV28
TGTGCCAGCAGTTTGGGCAGGGGGCAGGTGGGGCCCCAGCATTTT
CASSLGRGQVGPQHF
>TRBJ2-2|TRBD2|.|TRBV7-2
TGTGCCAGCAGCGACCCTGGGACTAGAAACACCGGGGAGCTGTTTTTT
CASSDPGTRNTGELFF
>TRBJ1-4|TRBD1|.|TRBV29-1
TGCAGCGTTGACGAGGGGGCAGGCGAAAAACTGTTTTTT
CSVDEGAGEKLFF